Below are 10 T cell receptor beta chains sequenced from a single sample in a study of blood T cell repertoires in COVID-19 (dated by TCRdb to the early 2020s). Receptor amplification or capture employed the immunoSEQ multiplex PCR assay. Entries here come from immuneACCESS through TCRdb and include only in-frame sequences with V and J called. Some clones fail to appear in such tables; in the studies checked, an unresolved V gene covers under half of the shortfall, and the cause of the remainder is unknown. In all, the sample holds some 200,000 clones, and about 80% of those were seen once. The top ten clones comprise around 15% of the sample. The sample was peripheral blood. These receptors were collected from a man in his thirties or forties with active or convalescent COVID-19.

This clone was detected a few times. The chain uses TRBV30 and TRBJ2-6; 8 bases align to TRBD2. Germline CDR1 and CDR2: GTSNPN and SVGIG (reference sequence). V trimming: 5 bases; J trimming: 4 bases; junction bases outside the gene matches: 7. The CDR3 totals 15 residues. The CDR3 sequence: CAWSRGGTGANVLTF. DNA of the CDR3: TGTGCCTGGTCTCGGGGGGGCACAGGGGCCAACGTCCTGACTTTC.

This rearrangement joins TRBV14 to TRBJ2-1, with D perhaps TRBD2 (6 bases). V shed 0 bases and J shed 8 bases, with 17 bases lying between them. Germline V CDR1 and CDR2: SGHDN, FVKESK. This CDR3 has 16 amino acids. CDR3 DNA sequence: TGTGCCAGCAGCCAAGATGGGGGACTCACCCGGGATGAGCAGTTCTTC. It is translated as CASSQDGGLTRDEQFF.

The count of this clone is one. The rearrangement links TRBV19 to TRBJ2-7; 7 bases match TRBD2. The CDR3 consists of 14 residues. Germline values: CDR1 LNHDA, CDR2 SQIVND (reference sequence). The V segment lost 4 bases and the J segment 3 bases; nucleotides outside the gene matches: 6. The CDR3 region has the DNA TGTGCCAGTAGTACCCAAACTAGCGTCTACGAGCAGTACTTC. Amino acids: CASSTQTSVYEQYF.

The CDR3 coding sequence is TGTGCCACGCTCACCGGGGATTCACCCCTCCACTTT. It specifies CATLTGDSPLHF. This chain links TRBV6-5 with TRBJ1-6; D unclear. Germline CDR1 reads MNHEY; CDR2 reads SVGAGI. The length of the CDR3 is 12 residues. V was trimmed by 10 bases and J by 8 bases, leaving 12 bases between them.

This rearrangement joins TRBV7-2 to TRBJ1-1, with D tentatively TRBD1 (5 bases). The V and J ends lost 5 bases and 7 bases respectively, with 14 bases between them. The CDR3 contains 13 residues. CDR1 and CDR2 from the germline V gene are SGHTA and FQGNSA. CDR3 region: CASSTRGGNEAFF. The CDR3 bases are TGTGCCAGCAGCACAAGGGGAGGAAATGAAGCTTTCTTT.

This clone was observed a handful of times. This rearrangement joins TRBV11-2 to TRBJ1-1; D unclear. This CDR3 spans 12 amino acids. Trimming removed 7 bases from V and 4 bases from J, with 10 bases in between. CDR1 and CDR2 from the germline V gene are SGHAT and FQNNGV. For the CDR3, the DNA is TGTGCCAGCAAGTCGGGTGGCACTGAAGCTTTCTTT. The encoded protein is CASKSGGTEAFF.

Here the CDR3 DNA reads TGCGCCAGCAGTGAGTCGGCAGGGGGCACTGAAGCTTTCTTT. This sequence encodes CASSESAGGTEAFF. This chain connects TRBV10-1 to TRBJ1-1; 7 bases are shared with TRBD1. Germline-derived CDR1 and CDR2 are WNHNN and SYGVQD (reference sequence). V trimming: 0 bases; J trimming: 4 bases; junction bases outside the gene matches: 2. The CDR3 runs 14 residues.

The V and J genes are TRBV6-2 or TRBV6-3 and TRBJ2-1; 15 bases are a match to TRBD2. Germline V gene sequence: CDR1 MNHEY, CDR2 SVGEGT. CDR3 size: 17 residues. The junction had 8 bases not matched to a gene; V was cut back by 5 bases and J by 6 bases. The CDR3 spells CASSKGLAGGRGNEQFF. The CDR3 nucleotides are TGTGCCAGCAGTAAAGGACTAGCGGGAGGGAGGGGCAATGAGCAGTTCTTC.

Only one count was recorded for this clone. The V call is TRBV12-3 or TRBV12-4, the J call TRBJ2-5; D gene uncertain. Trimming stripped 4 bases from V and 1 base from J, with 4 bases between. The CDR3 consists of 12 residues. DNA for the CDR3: TGTGCCAGCAGTTCTCTCCAAGAGACCCAGTACTTC. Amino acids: CASSSLQETQYF.

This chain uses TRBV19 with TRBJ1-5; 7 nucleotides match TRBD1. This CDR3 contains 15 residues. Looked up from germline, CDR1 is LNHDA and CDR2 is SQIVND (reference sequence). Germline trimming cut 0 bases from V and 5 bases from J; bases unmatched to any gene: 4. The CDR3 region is CASSIEIQGYQPQHF. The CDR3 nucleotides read TGTGCCAGTAGTATAGAAATACAGGGGTATCAGCCCCAGCATTTT.